This TCR beta chain emerged from a study of blood T cell repertoires in COVID-19. The wider study: The United States, Italy and Spain provided the acute and convalescent COVID-19 samples. Sample material is recorded as cDNA or gDNA derived from T cells, B-cell-depleted T cells, or PBMCs.

CDR1 is SQVTM and CDR2 is ANQGSEA in the germline V gene. The CDR3 length is 13 residues. The V end lost 3 bases, the J end lost 6 bases, and 13 bases lay between the germline ends. Authors' analysis steps: Nucleated cell number was recorded as an estimate derived from reference gene primer amplification. Profiling relied on immunoSEQ multiplex PCR, and the TCRdb table lists in-frame clones only, not all of them. V, J and clone size are those of that table, while D and trimming were read from the DNA. The repertoire consists of about half a million clones, with 80% to 90% occurring once and the leading ten covering approximately 2.9%.

The origin of this receptor is a human donor in a cohort sampled during active COVID-19. The chain carries TRBV29-1 and TRBJ2-3, with D possibly matching TRBD1 (5 bases). The sample taken for sequencing was peripheral blood. As DNA, the CDR3 is TGCAGCGTTGAGTCTGGGGCAGGGGATACGCAGTATTTT. Translation: CSVESGAGDTQYF.